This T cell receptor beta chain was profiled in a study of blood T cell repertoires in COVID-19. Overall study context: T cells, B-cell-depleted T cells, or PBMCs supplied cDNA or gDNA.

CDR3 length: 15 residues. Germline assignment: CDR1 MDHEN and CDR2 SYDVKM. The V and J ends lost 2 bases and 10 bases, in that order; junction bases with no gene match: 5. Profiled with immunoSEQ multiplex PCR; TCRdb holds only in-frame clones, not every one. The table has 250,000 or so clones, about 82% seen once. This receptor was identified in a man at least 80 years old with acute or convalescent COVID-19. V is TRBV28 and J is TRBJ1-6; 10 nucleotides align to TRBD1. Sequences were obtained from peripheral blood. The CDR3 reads CASSLAGQGNSPLHF. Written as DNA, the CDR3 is TGTGCCAGCAGTTTAGCGGGACAGGGGAACTCACCCCTCCACTTT.